The rows below give T cell receptor beta chains drawn from one sample of a study of a mutant IDH1 vaccine in newly diagnosed glioma. Measured with immunoSEQ multiplex PCR; TCRdb has only the in-frame clones, and not every one. The profile shows about 25,000 clones, 60% to 80% of them singletons. The antigens these receptors bind are not known. This material consisted of PBMCs, taken from a glioma patient whose treatment included an IDH1 peptide vaccine. All receptors derive from a man aged 35 to 55 with glioma. Both conserved end residues are part of each CDR3. The order of the fields is D gene, clone size, CDR3 length, J gene, V gene, CDR3 DNA, CDR3 protein. D genes are given only for firm matches. A clone size is listed for some rows: how often the clone was seen (once, few, many), or a class if it is expanded.

D gene: .
clone size: .
CDR3 length: 14
J gene: TRBJ2-2
V gene: TRBV10-3
CDR3 DNA: TGTGCCATCAGTGTGGAATCGGGCACCGGGGAGCTGTTTTTT
CDR3 protein: CAISVESGTGELFF

D gene: .
clone size: .
CDR3 length: 14
J gene: TRBJ1-1
V gene: TRBV25-1
CDR3 DNA: TGTGCCAGCAGTGGGTTTGGGAGCGTCACTGAAGCTTTCTTT
CDR3 protein: CASSGFGSVTEAFF

D gene: .
clone size: .
CDR3 length: 15
J gene: TRBJ1-5
V gene: TRBV4-3
CDR3 DNA: TGCGCCAGCAGCCAAGCACGGGGTGACGGTCAGCCCCAGCATTTT
CDR3 protein: CASSQARGDGQPQHF

D gene: .
clone size: once
CDR3 length: 14
J gene: TRBJ2-5
V gene: TRBV7-8
CDR3 DNA: TGTGCCAGCAGAGAACTCCAGCGGGAAGAGACCCAGTACTTC
CDR3 protein: CASRELQREETQYF

D gene: .
clone size: .
CDR3 length: 15
J gene: TRBJ1-6
V gene: TRBV5-6
CDR3 DNA: TGTGCCAGCAGCTTGTTATTGCGGGCGGTGTCACCCCTCCACTTT
CDR3 protein: CASSLLLRAVSPLHF

D gene: .
clone size: .
CDR3 length: 13
J gene: TRBJ2-1
V gene: TRBV5-1
CDR3 DNA: TGCGCCAGCAGCCGAGACTCCTACAATGAGCAGTTCTTC
CDR3 protein: CASSRDSYNEQFF

D gene: .
clone size: few
CDR3 length: 13
J gene: TRBJ2-5
V gene: TRBV14
CDR3 DNA: TGTGCCAGCAGCCACCGAAGTATGGAGACCCAGTACTTC
CDR3 protein: CASSHRSMETQYF

D gene: TRBD2
clone size: few
CDR3 length: 15
J gene: TRBJ2-1
V gene: TRBV19
CDR3 DNA: TGTGCCAGTAGTAAGACTAGCGGGCCATACAATGAGCAGTTCTTC
CDR3 protein: CASSKTSGPYNEQFF

D gene: .
clone size: few
CDR3 length: 12
J gene: TRBJ1-4
V gene: TRBV9
CDR3 DNA: TGTGCCAGCAGCGTAAACGGAGAAAAACTGTTTTTT
CDR3 protein: CASSVNGEKLFF

D gene: .
clone size: .
CDR3 length: 12
J gene: TRBJ2-1
V gene: TRBV6-5
CDR3 DNA: TGTGCCAGCGTGGCAGACAACAATGAGCAGTTCTTC
CDR3 protein: CASVADNNEQFF

D gene: .
clone size: .
CDR3 length: 16
J gene: TRBJ2-2
V gene: TRBV9
CDR3 DNA: TGTGCCAGCAGCCCTCTTGGGCACGAGGCCACCGGGGAGCTGTTTTTT
CDR3 protein: CASSPLGHEATGELFF

D gene: .
clone size: .
CDR3 length: 15
J gene: TRBJ1-2
V gene: TRBV6-1
CDR3 DNA: TGTGCCAGCAGCTTCAGGTCCGCATTTAACTATGGCTACACCTTC
CDR3 protein: CASSFRSAFNYGYTF

D gene: .
clone size: .
CDR3 length: 16
J gene: TRBJ2-2
V gene: TRBV5-1
CDR3 DNA: TGCGCCAGCAGAGAAAATCCTCCCCGAGGGAACGGGGAGCTGTTTTTT
CDR3 protein: CASRENPPRGNGELFF

D gene: TRBD2
clone size: .
CDR3 length: 15
J gene: TRBJ2-1
V gene: TRBV5-4
CDR3 DNA: TGTGCCAGCAGCTTGGTAATAGCGGGCTACAATGAGCAGTTCTTC
CDR3 protein: CASSLVIAGYNEQFF

D gene: .
clone size: .
CDR3 length: 13
J gene: TRBJ2-1
V gene: TRBV9
CDR3 DNA: TGTGCCAGCAGCGTAGGATTGCGACAGGAACAGTTCTTC
CDR3 protein: CASSVGLRQEQFF

D gene: .
clone size: .
CDR3 length: 14
J gene: TRBJ1-1
V gene: TRBV7-6
CDR3 DNA: TGTGCCAGCAGCTCGATCACAGGGTACACTGAAGCTTTCTTT
CDR3 protein: CASSSITGYTEAFF

D gene: .
clone size: .
CDR3 length: 15
J gene: TRBJ2-7
V gene: TRBV2
CDR3 DNA: TGTGCCAGCAGCACCGGGACGACTAACTCCTACGAGCAGTACTTC
CDR3 protein: CASSTGTTNSYEQYF

D gene: .
clone size: .
CDR3 length: 14
J gene: TRBJ1-3
V gene: TRBV7-9
CDR3 DNA: TGTGCCAGCAGCTTTCTATTCTCTGGAAACACCATATATTTT
CDR3 protein: CASSFLFSGNTIYF

D gene: .
clone size: .
CDR3 length: 16
J gene: TRBJ1-2
V gene: TRBV6-1
CDR3 DNA: TGTGCCAGCAGTGAAGCATCGGCCCAGGGAGGGTATGGCTACACCTTC
CDR3 protein: CASSEASAQGGYGYTF

D gene: .
clone size: medium-sized
CDR3 length: 14
J gene: TRBJ2-1
V gene: TRBV19
CDR3 DNA: TGTGCCAGTAGTATGCAAACAGGGACCGGTGAGCAGTTCTTC
CDR3 protein: CASSMQTGTGEQFF

D gene: TRBD2
clone size: .
CDR3 length: 13
J gene: TRBJ2-3
V gene: TRBV10-2
CDR3 DNA: TGCGCCACCCGACTAGCGGGAGAGGATACGCAGTATTTT
CDR3 protein: CATRLAGEDTQYF

D gene: .
clone size: .
CDR3 length: 16
J gene: TRBJ2-5
V gene: TRBV11-2
CDR3 DNA: TGTGCCAGCAGCTTAGGATTTCGGCTAATCAGGGAGACCCAGTACTTC
CDR3 protein: CASSLGFRLIRETQYF

D gene: .
clone size: few
CDR3 length: 15
J gene: TRBJ1-1
V gene: TRBV5-1
CDR3 DNA: TGCGCCAGCAGCCTACAGGTCTCGGAGGGCACTGAAGCTTTCTTT
CDR3 protein: CASSLQVSEGTEAFF

D gene: TRBD1
clone size: .
CDR3 length: 16
J gene: TRBJ1-2
V gene: TRBV7-6
CDR3 DNA: TGTGCCAGCAGCTTAGGGGTACAGGGGGCTGGCTATGGCTACACCTTC
CDR3 protein: CASSLGVQGAGYGYTF

D gene: TRBD1
clone size: .
CDR3 length: 16
J gene: TRBJ1-5
V gene: TRBV7-2
CDR3 DNA: TGTGCCAGCAGCTTACATGGACAGGGGGCCGGGGAGCCCCAGCATTTT
CDR3 protein: CASSLHGQGAGEPQHF

D gene: .
clone size: .
CDR3 length: 16
J gene: TRBJ1-3
V gene: TRBV5-1
CDR3 DNA: TGCGCCAGCAGCCCCACCTCAGGGGCAAGTGGAAACACCATATATTTT
CDR3 protein: CASSPTSGASGNTIYF

D gene: TRBD2
clone size: .
CDR3 length: 18
J gene: TRBJ2-3
V gene: TRBV10-3
CDR3 DNA: TGTGCCATCAGTGAGACCTGGACTAGCGGGAGGGGGGAAGATACGCAGTATTTT
CDR3 protein: CAISETWTSGRGEDTQYF

D gene: .
clone size: .
CDR3 length: 14
J gene: TRBJ1-3
V gene: TRBV19
CDR3 DNA: TGTGCCAGTAGCCGGGACACCAAACCTAGTTCCATATATTTT
CDR3 protein: CASSRDTKPSSIYF

D gene: TRBD1
clone size: .
CDR3 length: 15
J gene: TRBJ1-5
V gene: TRBV28
CDR3 DNA: TGTGCCAGCAGTACAGGGGAATTCGGCAATCAGCCCCAGCATTTT
CDR3 protein: CASSTGEFGNQPQHF